Given below is one T cell receptor (beta chain) in context. Its antigen is unidentified. This sample was included in a study of T cell repertoires in ileal Crohn's disease. Study summary: Surgery for a complication: stricturing in roughly 61%, penetrating in roughly 40%. Thiopurines (around twelve) or anti-TNF agents (roughly 18) were given postoperatively to about half. Study-wide findings and caveats: All patients with clonality above 26.8% had endoscopic recurrence.

The CDR3 extends over 16 amino acids. Germline loops: CDR1 SGHDT, CDR2 YYEEEE. V lost 3 bases and J lost 5, with 17 bases in between. Clones were read by immunoSEQ multiplex PCR, and TCRdb kept only the in-frame ones, dropping some. Of about 8,400 clones listed, 70% to 80% are singletons. V usage is TRBV5-6 and J usage is TRBJ1-4; possible D gene TRBD1, 6 bases. Input material: ileal tissue. This clonotype originated in an adult with Crohn's disease. The CDR3, as DNA: TGTGCCAGCAGCTCGATAACACAGGGTCCCAATGAAAAACTGTTTTTT. As protein: CASSSITQGPNEKLFF.